The rows below give T cell receptor beta chains drawn from one sample of a study of shared clonotypes between healthy human individuals. Here immunoSEQ multiplex PCR was the method, and the copy in TCRdb shows in-frame clones only, minus some. The data contain millions of clones, roughly 96% of them singletons. The sequencing sample was made of naive CD4+ T cells sorted from blood. These receptors were taken from a man between 18 and 35 years old in good health. Each CDR3 is given with its conserved first and last residue. A D gene is named only where the DNA matches it firmly. Clone size is shown for a subset of rows, as once, few, many or a class of expanded clone.

>NA|TRBV7-8|once|TRBJ2-7
CASSLAALTYEQYF
TGTGCCAGCAGCTTAGCGGCGTTAACCTACGAGCAGTACTTC
>NA|TRBV7-9|once|TRBJ1-5
CASSYGPDGISNQPQHF
TGTGCCAGCAGCTACGGGCCCGACGGGATTAGCAATCAGCCCCAGCATTTT
>NA|TRBV2|NA|TRBJ1-2
CASNPDGYGYTF
TGTGCCAGCAACCCGGACGGGTATGGCTACACCTTC
>NA|TRBV5-4|NA|TRBJ1-6
CASSLVQLNSPLHF
TGTGCCAGCAGCTTGGTACAGCTTAATTCACCCCTCCACTTT
>NA|TRBV7-9|NA|TRBJ1-4
CASSLDGLGEKLFF
TGTGCCAGCAGCTTAGATGGGTTGGGAGAAAAACTGTTTTTT
>TRBD2|TRBV7-9|NA|TRBJ2-7
CASSSRGGPGEQYF
TGTGCCAGCAGCTCGCGGGGGGGGCCTGGCGAGCAGTACTTC
>NA|TRBV11-2|NA|TRBJ2-7
CASRPSVGAIFSYEQYF
TGTGCCAGCAGGCCTAGTGTCGGGGCCATTTTCTCCTACGAGCAGTACTTC
>NA|TRBV30|NA|TRBJ1-2
CAWRDGQQYGYTF
TGTGCCTGGAGGGACGGACAACAGTATGGCTACACCTTC
>NA|TRBV10-3|NA|TRBJ2-7
CAIMAGLSNEQYF
TGTGCCATCATGGCCGGACTAAGCAACGAGCAGTACTTC
>TRBD1|TRBV5-5|NA|TRBJ1-2
CASSPIDRAYGYTF
TGTGCCAGCAGCCCGATTGACAGGGCCTATGGCTACACCTTC
>NA|TRBV28|NA|TRBJ2-6
CASSPPALSRGANVLTF
TGTGCCAGCAGTCCCCCCGCCCTCTCGCGGGGGGCCAACGTCCTGACTTTC
>NA|TRBV7-9|NA|TRBJ1-6
CASSLTPGPTYSPLHF
TGTGCCAGCAGCTTAACACCGGGACCAACTTATTCACCCCTCCACTTT
>TRBD2|TRBV9|NA|TRBJ2-3
CASSAPGLAVEVTQYF
TGTGCCAGCAGCGCACCGGGACTAGCAGTGGAGGTTACGCAGTATTTT
>TRBD1|TRBV29-1|NA|TRBJ2-1
CSAPRTGNEQFF
TGCAGCGCGCCTCGGACAGGGAATGAGCAGTTCTTC
>NA|TRBV30|NA|TRBJ2-3
CAWSVRDTQYF
TGTGCCTGGAGTGTACGAGATACGCAGTATTTT